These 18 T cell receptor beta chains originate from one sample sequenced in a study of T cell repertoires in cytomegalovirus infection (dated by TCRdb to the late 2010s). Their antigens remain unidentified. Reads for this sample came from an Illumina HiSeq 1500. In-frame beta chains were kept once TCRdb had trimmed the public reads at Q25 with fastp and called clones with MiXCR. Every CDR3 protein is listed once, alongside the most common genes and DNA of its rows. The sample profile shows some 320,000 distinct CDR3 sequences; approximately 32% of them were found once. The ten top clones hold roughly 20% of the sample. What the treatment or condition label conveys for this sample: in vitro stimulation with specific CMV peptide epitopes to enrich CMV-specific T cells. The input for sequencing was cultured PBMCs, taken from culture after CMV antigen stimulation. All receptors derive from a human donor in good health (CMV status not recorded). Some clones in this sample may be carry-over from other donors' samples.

CDR3 sequence: CASRTGRNTEAFF. DNA of the CDR3: TGTGCCAGTAGGACGGGACGGAACACTGAAGCTTTCTTT. This sequence joins TRBV19 and TRBJ1-1, with a weak D call TRBD1 (5 bases). Trimming cost V 6 bases and J 1 base, with 9 bases left between them. The CDR3 is made up of 13 amino acids. The V gene's germline CDR1 is LNHDA and CDR2 SQIVND (reference sequence).

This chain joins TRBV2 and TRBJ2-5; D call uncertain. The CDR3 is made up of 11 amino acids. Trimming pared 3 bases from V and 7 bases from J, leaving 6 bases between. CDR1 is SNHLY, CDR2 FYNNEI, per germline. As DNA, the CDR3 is TGTGCCAGCAGTGAGGTTGGGACCCAGTACTTC. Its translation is CASSEVGTQYF.

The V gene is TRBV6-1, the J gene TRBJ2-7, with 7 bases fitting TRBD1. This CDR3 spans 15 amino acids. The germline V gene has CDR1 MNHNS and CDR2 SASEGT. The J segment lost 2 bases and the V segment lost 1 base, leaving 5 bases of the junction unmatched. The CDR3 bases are TGTGCCAGCAGTGAAGGTATTCAGGGGGCCTACGAGCAGTACTTC. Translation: CASSEGIQGAYEQYF.

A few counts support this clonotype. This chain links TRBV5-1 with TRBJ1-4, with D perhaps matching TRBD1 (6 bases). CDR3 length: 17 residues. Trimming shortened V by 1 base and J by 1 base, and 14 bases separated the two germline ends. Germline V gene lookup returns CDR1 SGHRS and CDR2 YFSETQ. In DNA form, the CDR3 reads TGCGCCAGCAGCTTGAAAACGGGGGCTCTAACTAATGAAAAACTGTTTTTT. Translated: CASSLKTGALTNEKLFF.

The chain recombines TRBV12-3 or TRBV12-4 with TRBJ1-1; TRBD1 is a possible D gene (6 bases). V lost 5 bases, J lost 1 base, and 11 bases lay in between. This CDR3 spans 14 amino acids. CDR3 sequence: CASSPADRNTEAFF. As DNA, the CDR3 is TGTGCCAGCAGTCCCGCGGACAGGAACACTGAAGCTTTCTTT.

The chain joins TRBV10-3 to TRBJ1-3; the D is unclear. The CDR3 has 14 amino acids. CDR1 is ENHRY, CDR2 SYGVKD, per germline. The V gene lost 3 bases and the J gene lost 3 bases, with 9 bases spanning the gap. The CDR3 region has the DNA TGTGCCATCAGTGACCCCAGATATGGAAACACCATATATTTT. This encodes CAISDPRYGNTIYF.

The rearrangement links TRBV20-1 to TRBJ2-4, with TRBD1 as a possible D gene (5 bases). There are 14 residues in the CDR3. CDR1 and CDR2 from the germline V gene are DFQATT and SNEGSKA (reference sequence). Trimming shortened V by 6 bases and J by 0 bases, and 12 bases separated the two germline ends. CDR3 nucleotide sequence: TGCAGTGCCCAGGGTCGGGTAGCCAAAAACATTCAGTACTTC. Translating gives CSAQGRVAKNIQYF.

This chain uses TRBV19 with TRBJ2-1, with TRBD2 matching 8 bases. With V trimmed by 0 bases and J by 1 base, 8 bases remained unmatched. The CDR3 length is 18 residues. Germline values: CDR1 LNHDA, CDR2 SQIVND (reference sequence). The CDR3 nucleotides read TGTGCCAGTAGTATAGAGGGACGGGGGGGCCCTTCCTACAATGAGCAGTTCTTC. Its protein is CASSIEGRGGPSYNEQFF.

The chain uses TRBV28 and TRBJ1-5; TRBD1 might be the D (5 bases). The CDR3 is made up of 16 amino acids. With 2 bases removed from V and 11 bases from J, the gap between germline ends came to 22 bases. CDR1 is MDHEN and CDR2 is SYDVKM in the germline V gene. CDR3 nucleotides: TGTGCCAGCAGTTTAGGGGTTGGGGGAGGGGTAATGGCCCAGCATTTT. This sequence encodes CASSLGVGGGVMAQHF.

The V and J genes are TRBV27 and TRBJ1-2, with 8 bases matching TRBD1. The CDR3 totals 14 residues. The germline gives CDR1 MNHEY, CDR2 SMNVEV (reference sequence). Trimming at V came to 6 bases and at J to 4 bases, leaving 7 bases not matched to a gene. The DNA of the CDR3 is TGTGCCAGCAGGCCCACAGGGGGAGGCTATGGCTACACCTTC. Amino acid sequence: CASRPTGGGYGYTF.

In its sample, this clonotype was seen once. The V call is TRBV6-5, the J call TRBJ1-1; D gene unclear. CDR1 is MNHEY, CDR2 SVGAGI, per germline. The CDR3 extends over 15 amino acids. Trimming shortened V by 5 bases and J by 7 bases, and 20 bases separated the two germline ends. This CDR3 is CASSNPGLIQVEAFF. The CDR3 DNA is TGTGCCAGCAGTAACCCGGGTCTAATTCAAGTTGAAGCTTTCTTT.

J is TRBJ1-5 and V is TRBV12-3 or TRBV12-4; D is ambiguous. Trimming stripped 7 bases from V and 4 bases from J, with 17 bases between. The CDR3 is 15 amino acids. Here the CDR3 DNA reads TGTGCCAGCACCGAAGGACGCGGTAAAAATCAGCCCCAGCATTTT. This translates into CASTEGRGKNQPQHF.

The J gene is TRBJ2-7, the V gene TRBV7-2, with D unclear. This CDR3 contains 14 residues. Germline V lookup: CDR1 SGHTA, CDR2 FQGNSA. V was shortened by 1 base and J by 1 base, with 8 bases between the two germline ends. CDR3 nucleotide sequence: TGTGCCAGCAGCTTAGTATCACCGTCCTACGAGCAGTACTTC. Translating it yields CASSLVSPSYEQYF.

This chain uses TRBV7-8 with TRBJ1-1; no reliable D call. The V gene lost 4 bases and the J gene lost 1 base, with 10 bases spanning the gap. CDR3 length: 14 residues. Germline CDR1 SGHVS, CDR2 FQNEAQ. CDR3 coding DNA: TGTGCCAGCAGCTCAGTAGGCGGGAACACTGAAGCTTTCTTT. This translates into CASSSVGGNTEAFF.

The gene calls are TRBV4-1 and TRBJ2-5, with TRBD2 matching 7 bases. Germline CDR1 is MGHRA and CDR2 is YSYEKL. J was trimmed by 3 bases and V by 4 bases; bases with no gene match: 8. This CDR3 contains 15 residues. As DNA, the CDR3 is TGCGCCAGCAGCCTAGGGATGGGGGGGAAAGAGACCCAGTACTTC. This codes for CASSLGMGGKETQYF.

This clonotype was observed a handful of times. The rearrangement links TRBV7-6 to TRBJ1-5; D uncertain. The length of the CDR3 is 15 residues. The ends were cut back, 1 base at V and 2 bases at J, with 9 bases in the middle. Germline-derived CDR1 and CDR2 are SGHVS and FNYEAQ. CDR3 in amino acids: CASSLELGGNQPQHF. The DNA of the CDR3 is TGTGCCAGCAGCTTAGAGTTAGGCGGCAATCAGCCCCAGCATTTT.

CDR3 nucleotides: TGTGCCAGCAGTGATCGACAGTCCCACTCCTACGAGCAGTACTTC. Translated: CASSDRQSHSYEQYF. This chain joins TRBV6-6 and TRBJ2-7, with D possibly being TRBD1 (5 bases). This CDR3 has 15 residues. V was clipped by 5 bases and J by 0 bases, with 14 bases between them. CDR1 and CDR2 (germline): MNHNY, SVGAGI (reference sequence).

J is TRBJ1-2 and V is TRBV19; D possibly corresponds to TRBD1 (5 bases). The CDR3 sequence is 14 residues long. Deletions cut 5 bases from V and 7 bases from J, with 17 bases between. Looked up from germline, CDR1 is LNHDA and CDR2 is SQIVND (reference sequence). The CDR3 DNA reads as TGTGCCAGTAGTGACAGCCGCAAGGGCGTTGGCTACACCTTC. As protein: CASSDSRKGVGYTF.